This passage covers 5 T cell receptor beta chains from one sample sequenced in a study of identical twins. TCRdb re-called the 5' RACE reads with MiXCR, one entry per CDR3 protein. The sample has about 530,000 distinct CDR3 sequences, approximately 20% seen once. These data were likewise used in another study, on yellow fever vaccine responses in identical twins.

Sequenced: CD4+ T cells sorted from blood. Receptors originate from a woman younger than 35 in good health.

This clonotype was seen only a few times. The chain has TRBV3-1 and TRBJ2-5; 7 nucleotides line up with TRBD1. The J segment lost 2 bases and the V segment lost 1 base, leaving 7 bases of the junction unmatched. The CDR3 sequence is 16 residues long. Germline V gene data show CDR1 as LGHDT and CDR2 as YNNKEL (reference sequence). CDR3 in DNA: TGTGCCAGCAGCCAAGTTTTCGGGACAGCACAAGAGACCCAGTACTTC. It codes for CASSQVFGTAQETQYF.

This clonotype was detected only once. The chain is built from TRBV5-1 and TRBJ2-2; D call uncertain. The V and J ends lost 1 base and 6 bases respectively, with 10 bases between them. This CDR3 has 14 amino acids. The germline gives CDR1 SGHRS, CDR2 YFSETQ. The CDR3 is CASSLPAASGELFF. CDR3 sequence (DNA): TGCGCCAGCAGCTTGCCTGCGGCCTCCGGGGAGCTGTTTTTT. The full variable domain, in which reference TRBV5-1 and TRBJ2-2 provide the parts outside the CDR3, is KAGVTQTPRYLIKTRGQQVTLSCSPISGHRSVSWYQQTPGQGLQFLFEYFSETQRNKGNFPGRFSGRQFSNSRSEMNVSTLELGDSALYLCASSLPAASGELFFGEGSRLTVL.

This clonotype was counted a few times. This chain connects TRBV2 to TRBJ2-7; a possible D gene is TRBD2 (5 bases). The CDR3 extends over 14 amino acids. Germline-derived CDR1 and CDR2 are SNHLY and FYNNEI. CDR3 nucleotides: TGTGCCAGCAGGGAAGGACGGGACTCCTACGAGCAGTACGTC. Translation: CASREGRDSYEQYV.

This clonotype was picked up a small number of times. The chain uses TRBV5-1 and TRBJ2-1; the match to TRBD2 covers 10 bases. The germline CDR1 and CDR2 sequences are SGHRS and YFSETQ. V was pared by 2 bases and J by 3 bases, with 2 bases of the junction left unmatched. The CDR3 spans 15 residues. CDR3 DNA sequence: TGCGCCAGCAGCTTTTGGACTAGCGGCTACAATGAGCAGTTCTTC. Amino acids: CASSFWTSGYNEQFF.

The genes are TRBV12-3 or TRBV12-4 and TRBJ2-2; D assignment may be TRBD1 or TRBD2 (5 bases each). There are 18 residues in the CDR3. The CDR3 DNA reads TGTACCATCTGTTTATTAGGCCGGGACCGGGGCAGAACCGGGGAGCTGTTTTTT. Its protein is CTICLLGRDRGRTGELFF.